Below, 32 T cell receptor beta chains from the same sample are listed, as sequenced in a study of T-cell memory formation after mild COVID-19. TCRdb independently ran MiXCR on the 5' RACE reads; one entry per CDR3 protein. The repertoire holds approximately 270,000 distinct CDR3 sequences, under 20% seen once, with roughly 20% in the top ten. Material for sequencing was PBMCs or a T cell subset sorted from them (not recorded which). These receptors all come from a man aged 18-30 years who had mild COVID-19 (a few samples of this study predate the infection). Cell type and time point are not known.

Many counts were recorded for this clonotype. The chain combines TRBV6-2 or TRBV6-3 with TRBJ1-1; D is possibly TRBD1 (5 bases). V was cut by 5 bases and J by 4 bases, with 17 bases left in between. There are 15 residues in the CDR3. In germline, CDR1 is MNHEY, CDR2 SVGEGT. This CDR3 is CASSPLAGSGTEAFF. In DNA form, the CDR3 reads TGTGCCAGCAGTCCCTTGGCAGGGAGTGGCACTGAAGCTTTCTTT.

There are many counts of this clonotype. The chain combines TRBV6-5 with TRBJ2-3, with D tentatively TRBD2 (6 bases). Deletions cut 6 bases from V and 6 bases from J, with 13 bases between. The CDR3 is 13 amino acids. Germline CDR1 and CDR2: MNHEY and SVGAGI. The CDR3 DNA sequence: TGTGCCAGCAGGACCGGGGGAGTGGATACGCAGTATTTT. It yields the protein CASRTGGVDTQYF.

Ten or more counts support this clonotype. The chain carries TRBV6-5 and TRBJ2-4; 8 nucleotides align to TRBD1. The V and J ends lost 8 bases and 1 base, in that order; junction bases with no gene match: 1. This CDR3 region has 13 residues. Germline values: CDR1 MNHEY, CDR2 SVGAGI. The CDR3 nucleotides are TGTGCCAGCCGGGACAGGGCCAAAAACATTCAGTACTTC. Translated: CASRDRAKNIQYF.

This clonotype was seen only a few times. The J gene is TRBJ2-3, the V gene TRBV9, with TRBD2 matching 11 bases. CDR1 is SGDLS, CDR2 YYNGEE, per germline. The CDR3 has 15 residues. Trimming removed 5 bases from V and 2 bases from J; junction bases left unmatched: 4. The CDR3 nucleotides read TGTGCCAGCAGTACTAGCGGGGGTTACACAGATACGCAGTATTTT. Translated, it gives CASSTSGGYTDTQYF. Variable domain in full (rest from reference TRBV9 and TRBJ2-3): DSGVTQTPKHLITATGQRVTLRCSPRSGDLSVYWYQQSLDQGLQFLIQYYNGEERAKGNILERFSAQQFPDLHSELNLSSLELGDSALYFCASSTSGGYTDTQYFGPGTRLTVL.

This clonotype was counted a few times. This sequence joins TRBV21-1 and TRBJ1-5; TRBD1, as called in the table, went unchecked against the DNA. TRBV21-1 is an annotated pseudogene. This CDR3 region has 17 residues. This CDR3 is CASSTTDEGQGNQPQHF. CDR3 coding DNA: TGTGCCAGCAGCACCACCGACGAAGGACAGGGGAATCAGCCCCAGCATTTT.

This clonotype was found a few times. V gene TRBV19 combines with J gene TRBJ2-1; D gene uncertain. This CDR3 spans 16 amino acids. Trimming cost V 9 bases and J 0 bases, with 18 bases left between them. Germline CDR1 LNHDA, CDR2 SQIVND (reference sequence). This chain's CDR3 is CASQTSRGTSYNEQFF. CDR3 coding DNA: TGTGCCAGCCAAACCTCTCGAGGCACCTCCTACAATGAGCAGTTCTTC.

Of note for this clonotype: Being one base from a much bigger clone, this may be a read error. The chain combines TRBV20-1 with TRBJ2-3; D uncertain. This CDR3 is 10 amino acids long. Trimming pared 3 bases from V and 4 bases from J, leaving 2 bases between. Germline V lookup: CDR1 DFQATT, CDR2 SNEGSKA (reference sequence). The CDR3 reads CSASADTQYF. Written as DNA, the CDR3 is TGCAGTGCTAGTGCAGATACGCAGTATTTT.

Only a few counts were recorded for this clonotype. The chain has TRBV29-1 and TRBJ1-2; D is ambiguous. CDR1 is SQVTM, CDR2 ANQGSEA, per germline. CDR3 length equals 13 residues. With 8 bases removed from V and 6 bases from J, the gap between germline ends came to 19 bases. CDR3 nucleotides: TGCAGCTTCATAGGCGGTGGGCTTAATGGCTACACCTTC. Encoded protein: CSFIGGGLNGYTF.

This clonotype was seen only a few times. CDR3 region: CASSLLAGARDTGELFF. CDR3 sequence (DNA): TGCGCCAGCAGCTTGTTGGCAGGGGCCAGGGACACCGGGGAGCTGTTTTTT. V is TRBV5-1 and J is TRBJ2-2; a possible D gene is TRBD1 (6 bases). Germline V gene sequence: CDR1 SGHRS, CDR2 YFSETQ. Trimming cost V 1 base and J 3 bases, with 16 bases left between them. CDR3 length: 17 residues.

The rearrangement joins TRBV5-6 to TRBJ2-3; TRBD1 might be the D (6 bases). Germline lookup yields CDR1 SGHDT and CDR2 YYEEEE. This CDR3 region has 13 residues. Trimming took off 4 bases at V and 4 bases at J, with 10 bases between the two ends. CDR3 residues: CASSDGTSDTQYF. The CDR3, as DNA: TGTGCCAGCAGCGACGGGACATCAGATACGCAGTATTTT.

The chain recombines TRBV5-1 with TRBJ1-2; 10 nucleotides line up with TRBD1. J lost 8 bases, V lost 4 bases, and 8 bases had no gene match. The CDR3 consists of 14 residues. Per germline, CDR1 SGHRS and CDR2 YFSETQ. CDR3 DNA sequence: TGCGCCAGCAGCCCCGGAGGGACAGGGGTCGGCTACACCTTC. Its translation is CASSPGGTGVGYTF.

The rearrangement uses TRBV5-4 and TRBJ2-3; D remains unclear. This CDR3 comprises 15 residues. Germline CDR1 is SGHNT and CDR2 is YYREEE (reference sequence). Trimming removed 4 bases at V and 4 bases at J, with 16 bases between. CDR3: CASSRPQERADTQYF. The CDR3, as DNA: TGTGCCAGCAGCCGCCCGCAGGAACGTGCAGATACGCAGTATTTT.

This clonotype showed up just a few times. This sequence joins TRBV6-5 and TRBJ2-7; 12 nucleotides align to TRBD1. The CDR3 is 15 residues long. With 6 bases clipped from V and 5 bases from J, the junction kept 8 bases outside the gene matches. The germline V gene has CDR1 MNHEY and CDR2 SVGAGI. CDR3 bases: TGTGCCAGCAGCCGCAGGGGACAGGGGGCGGACGAGCAGTACTTC. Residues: CASSRRGQGADEQYF.

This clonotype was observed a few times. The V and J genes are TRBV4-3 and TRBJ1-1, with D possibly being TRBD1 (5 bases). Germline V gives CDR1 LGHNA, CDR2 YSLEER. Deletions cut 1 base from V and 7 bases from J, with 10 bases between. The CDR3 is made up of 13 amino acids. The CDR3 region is CASSQARGYEAFF. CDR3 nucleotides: TGCGCCAGCAGCCAAGCTCGGGGCTATGAAGCTTTCTTT.

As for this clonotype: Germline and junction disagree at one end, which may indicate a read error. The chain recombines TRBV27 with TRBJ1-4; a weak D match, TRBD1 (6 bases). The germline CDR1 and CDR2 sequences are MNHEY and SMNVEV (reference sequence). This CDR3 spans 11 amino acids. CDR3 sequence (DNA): TGTGCCAGCAGTCCCCGGAGGGGGAGGACGTTT. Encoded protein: CASSPRRGRTF.

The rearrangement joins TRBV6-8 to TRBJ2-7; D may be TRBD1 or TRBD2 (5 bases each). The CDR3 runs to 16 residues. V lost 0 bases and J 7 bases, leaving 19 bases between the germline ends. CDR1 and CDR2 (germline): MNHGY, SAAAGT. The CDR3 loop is CASSYSIVGTPREQYF. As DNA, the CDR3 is TGTGCCAGCAGTTACTCGATTGTTGGGACCCCGAGGGAGCAGTACTTC.

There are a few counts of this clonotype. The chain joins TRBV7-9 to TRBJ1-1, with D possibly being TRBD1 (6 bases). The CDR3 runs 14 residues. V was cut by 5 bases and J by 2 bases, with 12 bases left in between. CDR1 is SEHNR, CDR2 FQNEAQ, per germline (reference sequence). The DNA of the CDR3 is TGTGCCAGCAGCCGAATACAGGGAAACACTGAAGCTTTCTTT. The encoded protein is CASSRIQGNTEAFF.

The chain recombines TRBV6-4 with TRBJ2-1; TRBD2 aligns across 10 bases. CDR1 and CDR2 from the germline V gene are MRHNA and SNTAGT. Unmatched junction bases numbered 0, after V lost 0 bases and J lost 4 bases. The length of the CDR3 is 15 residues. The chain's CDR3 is CASSDSAGGYNEQFF. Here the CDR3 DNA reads TGTGCCAGCAGTGACTCAGCGGGGGGGTACAATGAGCAGTTCTTC.

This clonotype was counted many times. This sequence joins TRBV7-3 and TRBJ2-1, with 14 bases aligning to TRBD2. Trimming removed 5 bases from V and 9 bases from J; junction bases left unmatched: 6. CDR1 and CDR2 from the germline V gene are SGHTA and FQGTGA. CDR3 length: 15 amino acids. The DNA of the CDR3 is TGTGCCAGCAGCCTGTCCGGGACTAGCGGGGGTGAGCAGTTCTTC. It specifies CASSLSGTSGGEQFF.

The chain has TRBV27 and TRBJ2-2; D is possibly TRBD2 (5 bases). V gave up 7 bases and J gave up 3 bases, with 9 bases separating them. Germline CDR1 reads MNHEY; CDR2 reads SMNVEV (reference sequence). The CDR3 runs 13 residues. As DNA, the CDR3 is TGTGCCAGCACGTGGACTGACACCGGGGAGCTGTTTTTT. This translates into CASTWTDTGELFF.

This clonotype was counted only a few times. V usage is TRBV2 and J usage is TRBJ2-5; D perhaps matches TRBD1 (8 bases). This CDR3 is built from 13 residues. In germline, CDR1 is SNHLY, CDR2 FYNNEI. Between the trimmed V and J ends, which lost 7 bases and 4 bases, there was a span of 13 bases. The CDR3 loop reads CASKDREGETQYF. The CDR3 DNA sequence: TGTGCCAGCAAGGACAGGGAGGGAGAGACCCAGTACTTC.

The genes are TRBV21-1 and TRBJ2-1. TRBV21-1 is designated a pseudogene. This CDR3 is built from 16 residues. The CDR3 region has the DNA TGTGCCAGCAGCAAAGCGCGACAGCTGCCTTACAATGAGCAGTTCTTC. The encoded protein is CASSKARQLPYNEQFF.

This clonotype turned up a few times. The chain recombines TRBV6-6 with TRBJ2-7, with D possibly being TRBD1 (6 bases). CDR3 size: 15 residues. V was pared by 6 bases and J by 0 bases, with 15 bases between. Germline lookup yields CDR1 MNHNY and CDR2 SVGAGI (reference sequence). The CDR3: CASSLDRLSSYEQYF. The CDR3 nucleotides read TGTGCCAGCAGCCTCGACAGGCTGAGCTCCTACGAGCAGTACTTC.

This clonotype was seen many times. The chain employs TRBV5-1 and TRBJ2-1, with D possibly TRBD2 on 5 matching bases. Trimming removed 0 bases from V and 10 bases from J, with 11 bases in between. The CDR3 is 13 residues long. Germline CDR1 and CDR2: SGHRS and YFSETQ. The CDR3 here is CASSLVGGFEQFF. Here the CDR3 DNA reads TGCGCCAGCAGCTTGGTGGGCGGGTTCGAGCAGTTCTTC.

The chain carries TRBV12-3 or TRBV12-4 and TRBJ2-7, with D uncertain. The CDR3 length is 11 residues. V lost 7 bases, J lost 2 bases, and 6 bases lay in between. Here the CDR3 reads CASTGTYEQYF. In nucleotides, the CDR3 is TGTGCCAGCACAGGTACCTACGAGCAGTACTTC.

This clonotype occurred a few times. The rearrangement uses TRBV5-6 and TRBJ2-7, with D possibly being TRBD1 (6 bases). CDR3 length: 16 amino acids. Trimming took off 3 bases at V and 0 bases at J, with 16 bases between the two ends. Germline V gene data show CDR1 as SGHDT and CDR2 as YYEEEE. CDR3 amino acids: CASSSLRDTSSYEQYF. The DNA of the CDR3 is TGTGCCAGCAGCTCATTACGGGACACGAGCTCCTACGAGCAGTACTTC.

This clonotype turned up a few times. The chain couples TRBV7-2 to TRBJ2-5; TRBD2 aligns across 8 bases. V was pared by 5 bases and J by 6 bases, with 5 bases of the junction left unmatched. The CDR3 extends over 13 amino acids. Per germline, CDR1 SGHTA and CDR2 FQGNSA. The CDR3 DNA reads TGTGCCAGCAGCCCCGGGAGGGGCCAGACCCAGTACTTC. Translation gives CASSPGRGQTQYF. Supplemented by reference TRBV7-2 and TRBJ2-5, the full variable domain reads GAGVSQSPSNKVTEKGKDVELRCDPISGHTALYWYRQSLGQGLEFLIYFQGNSAPDKSGLPSDRFSAERTGGSVSTLTIQRTQQEDSAVYLCASSPGRGQTQYFGPGTRLLVL.

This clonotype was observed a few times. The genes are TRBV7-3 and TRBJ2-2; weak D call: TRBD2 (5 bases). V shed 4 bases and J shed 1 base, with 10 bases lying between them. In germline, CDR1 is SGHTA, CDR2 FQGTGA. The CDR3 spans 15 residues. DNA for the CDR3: TGTGCCAGCAGCTCGCTGGGGAGGAACACCGGGGAGCTGTTTTTT. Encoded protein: CASSSLGRNTGELFF.

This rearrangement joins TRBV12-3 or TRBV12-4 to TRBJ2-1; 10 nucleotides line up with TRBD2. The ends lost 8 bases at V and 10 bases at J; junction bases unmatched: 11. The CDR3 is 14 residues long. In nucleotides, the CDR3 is TGTGCCAGCCTGCTACTAGCGGGGATGGGGGAGCAGTTCTTC. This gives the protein CASLLLAGMGEQFF.

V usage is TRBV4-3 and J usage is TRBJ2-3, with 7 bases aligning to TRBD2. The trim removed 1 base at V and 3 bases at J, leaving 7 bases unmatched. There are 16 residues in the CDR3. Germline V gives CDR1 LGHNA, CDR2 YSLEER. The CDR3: CASSQGAGTMTDTQYF. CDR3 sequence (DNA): TGCGCCAGCAGCCAAGGCGCCGGGACTATGACAGATACGCAGTATTTT.

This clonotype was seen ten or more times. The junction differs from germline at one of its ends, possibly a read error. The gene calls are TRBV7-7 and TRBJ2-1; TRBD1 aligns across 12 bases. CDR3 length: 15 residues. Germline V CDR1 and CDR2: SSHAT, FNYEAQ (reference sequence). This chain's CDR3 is CASSSWGTGGDEQFF. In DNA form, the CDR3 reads TGTGCTAGCAGCTCTTGGGGGACAGGGGGCGATGAGCAGTTCTTC.

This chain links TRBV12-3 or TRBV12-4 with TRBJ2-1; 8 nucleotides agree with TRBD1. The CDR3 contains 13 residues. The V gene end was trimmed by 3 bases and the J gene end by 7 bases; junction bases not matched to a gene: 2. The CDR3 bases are TGTGCCAGCAGTTTTGGGACAGGAAATGAGCAGTTCTTC. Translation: CASSFGTGNEQFF.